This T cell receptor beta chain was captured by sequencing in a study of T-cell memory formation after mild COVID-19. At the level of the study: Largely donor-specific sequence clusters came from two donors.

5'RACE primed at constant segments yielded TCR alpha and TCR beta cDNA libraries bearing sample barcodes and UMIs. TCRdb ran MiXCR on the 5' RACE reads and lists one entry per CDR3 protein. The sample contains tens of thousands of distinct CDR3 sequences, 14% of which appear only once. Trimming took 5 bases from V and 4 from J, leaving 9 bases between them. The CDR3 covers 12 residues. The V gene's germline CDR1 is SEHNR and CDR2 FQNEAQ (reference sequence). This clonotype was seen a few times. Its antigen is currently unknown. Study-wide findings and caveats: Among CD4+ contracting clones, most were CM and EM, and CD8+ ones EMRA.

Input material: PBMCs or a T cell subset sorted from them (not recorded which). The source of this sequence is an adult woman who had mild COVID-19 (a few samples of this study predate the infection). Cell type and time point are not known. The chain couples TRBV7-9 to TRBJ2-7; D gene uncertain. CDR3 in DNA: TGTGCCAGCAGCCATAGCCTTTACGAGCAGTACTTC. Amino acids: CASSHSLYEQYF.